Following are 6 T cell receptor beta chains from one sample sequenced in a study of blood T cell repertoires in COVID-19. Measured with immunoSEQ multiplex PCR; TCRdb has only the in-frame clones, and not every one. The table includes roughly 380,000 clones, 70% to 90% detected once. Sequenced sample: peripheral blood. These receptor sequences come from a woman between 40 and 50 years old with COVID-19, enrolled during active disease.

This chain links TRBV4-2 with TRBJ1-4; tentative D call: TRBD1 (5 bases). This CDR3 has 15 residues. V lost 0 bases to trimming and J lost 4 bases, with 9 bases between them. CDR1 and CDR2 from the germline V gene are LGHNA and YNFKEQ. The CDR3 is CASSQEPQVNEKLFF. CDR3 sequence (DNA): TGTGCCAGCAGCCAAGAACCACAGGTTAATGAAAAACTGTTTTTT.

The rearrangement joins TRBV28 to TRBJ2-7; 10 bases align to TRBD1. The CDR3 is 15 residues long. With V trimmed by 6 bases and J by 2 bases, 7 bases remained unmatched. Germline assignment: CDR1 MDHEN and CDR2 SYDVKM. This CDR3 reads CASSAPGQGTYEQYF. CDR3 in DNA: TGTGCCAGCAGCGCCCCGGGACAGGGGACCTACGAGCAGTACTTC.

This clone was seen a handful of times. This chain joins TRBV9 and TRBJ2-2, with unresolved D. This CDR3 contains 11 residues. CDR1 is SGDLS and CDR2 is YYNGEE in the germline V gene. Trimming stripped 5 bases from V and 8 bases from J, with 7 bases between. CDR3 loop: CASRREGELFF. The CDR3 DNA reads TGTGCCAGCAGGAGAGAGGGGGAGCTGTTTTTT.

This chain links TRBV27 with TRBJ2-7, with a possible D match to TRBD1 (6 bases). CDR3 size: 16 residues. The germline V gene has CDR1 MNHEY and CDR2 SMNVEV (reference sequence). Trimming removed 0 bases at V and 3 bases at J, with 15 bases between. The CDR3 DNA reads TGTGCCAGCAGTTTATCGGTCCTGGGGGCCTTCTACGAGCAGTACTTC. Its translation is CASSLSVLGAFYEQYF.

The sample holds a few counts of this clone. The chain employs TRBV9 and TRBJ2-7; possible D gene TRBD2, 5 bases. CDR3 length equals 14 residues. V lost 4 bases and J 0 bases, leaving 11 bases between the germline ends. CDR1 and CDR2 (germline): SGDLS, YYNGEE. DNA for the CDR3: TGTGCCAGCAGCCGGGGTTCCTTCTCCTACGAGCAGTACTTC. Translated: CASSRGSFSYEQYF.

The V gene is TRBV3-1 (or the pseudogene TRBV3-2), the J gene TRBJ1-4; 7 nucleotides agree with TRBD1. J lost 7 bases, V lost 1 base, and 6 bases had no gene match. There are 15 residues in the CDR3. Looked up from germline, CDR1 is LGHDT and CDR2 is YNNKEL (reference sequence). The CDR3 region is CASSQGTGVGEKLFF. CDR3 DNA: TGTGCCAGCAGCCAAGGGACAGGAGTCGGTGAAAAACTGTTTTTT.